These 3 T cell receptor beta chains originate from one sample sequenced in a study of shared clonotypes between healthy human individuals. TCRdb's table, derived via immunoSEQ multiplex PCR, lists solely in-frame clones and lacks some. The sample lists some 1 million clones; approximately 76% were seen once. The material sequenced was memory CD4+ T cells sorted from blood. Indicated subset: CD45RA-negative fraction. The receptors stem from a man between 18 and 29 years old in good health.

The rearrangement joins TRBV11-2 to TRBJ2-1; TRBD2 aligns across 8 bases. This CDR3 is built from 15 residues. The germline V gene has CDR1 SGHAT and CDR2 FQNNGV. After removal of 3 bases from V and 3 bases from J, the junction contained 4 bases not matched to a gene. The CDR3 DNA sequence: TGTGCCAGCAGCTTGGGACTAGGGGGCTACAATGAGCAGTTCTTC. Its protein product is CASSLGLGGYNEQFF.

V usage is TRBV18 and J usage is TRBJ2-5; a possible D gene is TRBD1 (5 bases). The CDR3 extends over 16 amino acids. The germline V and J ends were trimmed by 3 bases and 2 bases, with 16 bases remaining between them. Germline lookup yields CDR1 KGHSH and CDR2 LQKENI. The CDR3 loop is CASSPFQGVIQETQYF. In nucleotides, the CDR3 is TGTGCCAGCTCACCCTTCCAGGGCGTCATACAAGAGACCCAGTACTTC. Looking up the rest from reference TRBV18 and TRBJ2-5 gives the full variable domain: NAGVMQNPRHLVRRRGQEARLRCSPMKGHSHVYWYRQLPEEGLKFMVYLQKENIIDESGMPKERFSAEFPKEGPSILRIQQVVRGDSAAYFCASSPFQGVIQETQYFGPGTRLLVL.

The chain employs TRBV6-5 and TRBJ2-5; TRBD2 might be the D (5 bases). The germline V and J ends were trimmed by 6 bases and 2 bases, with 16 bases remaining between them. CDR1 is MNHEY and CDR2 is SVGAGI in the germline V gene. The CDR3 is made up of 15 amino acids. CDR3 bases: TGTGCCAGCAGCCCCCCCGTCGGAGGTCAAGAGACCCAGTACTTC. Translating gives CASSPPVGGQETQYF.